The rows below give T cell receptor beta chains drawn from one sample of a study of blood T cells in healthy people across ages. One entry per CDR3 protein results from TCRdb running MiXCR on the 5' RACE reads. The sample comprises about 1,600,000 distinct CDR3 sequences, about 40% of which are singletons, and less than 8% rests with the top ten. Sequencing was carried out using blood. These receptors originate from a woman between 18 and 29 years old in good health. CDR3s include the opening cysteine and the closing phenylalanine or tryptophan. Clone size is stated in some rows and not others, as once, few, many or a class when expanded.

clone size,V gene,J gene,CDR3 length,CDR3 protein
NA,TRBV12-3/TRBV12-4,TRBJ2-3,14,CASTSSGLSDAQYF
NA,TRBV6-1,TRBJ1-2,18,CASSPPRGGRAINYGYTF
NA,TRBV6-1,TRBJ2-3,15,CASSPRGMGADTQYF
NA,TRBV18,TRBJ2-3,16,CASSPQGAGGTDTQYF
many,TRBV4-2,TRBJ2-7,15,CASSQDRDSSAEQYF
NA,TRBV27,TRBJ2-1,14,CASRPGQANNEQFF
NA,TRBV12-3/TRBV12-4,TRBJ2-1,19,CASSLELAGGFTRYNEQFF
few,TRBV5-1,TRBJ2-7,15,CASSLFSGGTYEQYF
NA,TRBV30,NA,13,CAWSDGLAHEQYF
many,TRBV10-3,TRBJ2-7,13,CAISGGQSYEQYF
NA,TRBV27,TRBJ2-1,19,CASSYSGTSGTSSYNEQFF
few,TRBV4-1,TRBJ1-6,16,CASSQEADRGNSPLHF
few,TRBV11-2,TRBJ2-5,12,CASSSSKETQYF
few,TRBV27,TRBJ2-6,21,CASSFRIDKKVTISGANVLTF
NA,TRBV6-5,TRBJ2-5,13,CASSPRRGSERYF
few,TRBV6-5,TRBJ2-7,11,CASSSGQNQYF
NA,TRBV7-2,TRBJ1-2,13,CASSPSDRGGYTF
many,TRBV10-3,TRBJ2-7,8,CAVYEQYF
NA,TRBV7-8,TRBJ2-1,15,CASSPRTGLVDEQFF
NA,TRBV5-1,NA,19,CASSLALAGGPSSYNEQYF
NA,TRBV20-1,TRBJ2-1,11,CSAHSTTQGFF
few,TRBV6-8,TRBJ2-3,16,CASSWGLAAPTDTQYF
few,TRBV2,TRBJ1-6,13,CASSRRGGSPLHF
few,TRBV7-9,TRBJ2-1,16,CASSVSGTGEGNEQFF
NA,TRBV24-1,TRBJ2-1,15,CAISDQGVSYNEQFF
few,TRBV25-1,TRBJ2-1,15,CASSVSGRGYNEQFF
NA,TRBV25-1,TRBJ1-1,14,CASRAGGRGTEAFF
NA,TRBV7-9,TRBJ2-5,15,CASSSAGTDQETQYF
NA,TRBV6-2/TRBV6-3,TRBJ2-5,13,CASSLVPRAEKYF
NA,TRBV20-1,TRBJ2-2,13,CSAATTNTGELFF
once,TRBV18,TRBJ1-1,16,CASSHSTGNLNTEAFF
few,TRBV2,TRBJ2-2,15,CASRTAGGAPGELFF
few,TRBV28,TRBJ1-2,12,CASSLMDYGYTF
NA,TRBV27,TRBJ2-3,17,CASSLGTSGYSTDTQYF
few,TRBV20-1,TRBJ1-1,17,CSASRTGQVFMNTEAFF
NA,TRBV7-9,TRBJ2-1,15,CASSFRAGTYNEQFF
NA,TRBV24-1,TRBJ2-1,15,CATSDTTGRNNEQFF
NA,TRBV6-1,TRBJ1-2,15,CASSQDRDEPRGYTF
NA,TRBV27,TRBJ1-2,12,CASRSWTEGYTF
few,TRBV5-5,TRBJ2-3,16,CASSFATSGSTDTQYF
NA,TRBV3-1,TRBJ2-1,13,CASQGEGLNEQFF
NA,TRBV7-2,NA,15,CASSLQRDRTSTQYF
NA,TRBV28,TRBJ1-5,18,CASSLSPGLGGFDQPQHF
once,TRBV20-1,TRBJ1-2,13,CSARIDGNYGYTF
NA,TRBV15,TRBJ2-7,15,CATSRERGGPYEQYF
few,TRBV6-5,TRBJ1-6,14,CASSPDRVNSPLHF
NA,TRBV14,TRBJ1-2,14,CASSQDRGAGGYTF
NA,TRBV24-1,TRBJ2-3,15,CATSERGDGTDTQYF
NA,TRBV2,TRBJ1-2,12,CASSEVRPGYTF
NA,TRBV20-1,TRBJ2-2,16,CSAGLAGGVGTGELFF
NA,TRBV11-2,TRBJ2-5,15,CASSIGQGAQETQYF
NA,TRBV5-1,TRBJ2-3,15,CASSWQTGDTDTQYF
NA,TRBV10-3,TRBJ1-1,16,CAISGVGRPMNTEAFF
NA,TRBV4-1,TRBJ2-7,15,CASSQKQGAGNGQYF